A single sample is the source of the 11 T cell receptor beta chains below, sequenced in a study of post-analysis software for immune sequencing data. The study, taken as a whole, reports: A handful of TRBV segments appeared more often in patients than in controls, and TRBV5-6, TRBV5-1 and TRBV20-1 were among these.

Carried by the TCR beta cDNA libraries were unique molecular identifiers. TCRdb fed the PCR reads into MiXCR, producing one record per CDR3 protein. The repertoire holds some 690,000 distinct CDR3 sequences, with about 60% as singletons. These receptors are not linked to any known antigen. Sample: blood. Receptors were obtained from a girl aged 2-10 years with multiple sclerosis.

This chain links TRBV6-5 with TRBJ1-2; TRBD1 is a possible D gene (5 bases). This CDR3 contains 17 residues. CDR1 is MNHEY, CDR2 SVGAGI, per germline. V lost 0 bases and J lost 3, with 17 bases in between. CDR3 coding DNA: TGTGCCAGCAGTTACTCACAGGTCTACCAAAGATACTATGGCTACACCTTC. Its translation: CASSYSQVYQRYYGYTF.

This clonotype was recorded a few times. The chain links TRBV20-1 to TRBJ1-5; 8 bases fit TRBD1. This CDR3 contains 13 residues. The ends lost 8 bases at V and 4 bases at J; junction bases unmatched: 7. Germline CDR1 DFQATT, CDR2 SNEGSKA (reference sequence). The CDR3 here is CSSTQGANQPQHF. In nucleotides, the CDR3 is TGCAGTTCAACTCAGGGGGCAAATCAGCCCCAGCATTTT.

This chain uses TRBV20-1 with TRBJ2-7; D unresolved. Trimming pared 0 bases from V and 0 bases from J, leaving 12 bases between. Germline V gives CDR1 DFQATT, CDR2 SNEGSKA (reference sequence). This CDR3 contains 15 residues. Here the CDR3 DNA reads TGCAGTGCTAGAGACCTCCTTTGGGCCTCCTACGAGCAGTACTTC. Residues: CSARDLLWASYEQYF.

This clonotype was observed once. The CDR3 here is CASSFQAPAFEGTGELFF. In DNA, the CDR3 is TGTGCCAGCAGCTTTCAGGCCCCGGCGTTTGAGGGAACGGGGGAGCTGTTTTTT. The chain joins TRBV11-1 to TRBJ2-2; tentative D call: TRBD2 (5 bases). Germline V gene sequence: CDR1 SGHAT, CDR2 FQDESV (reference sequence). Trimming stripped 3 bases from V and 8 bases from J, with 25 bases between. The CDR3 totals 18 residues.

The CDR3 DNA follows: TGTGCCAGCAGTGCGGGGCCCGGGGAGCTGTTTTTT. Protein: CASSAGPGELFF. The chain has TRBV12-3 or TRBV12-4 and TRBJ2-2; a possible D gene is TRBD2 (6 bases). The CDR3 extends over 12 amino acids. V was cut by 5 bases and J by 6 bases, with 7 bases left in between.

This clonotype has a single count. The V call is TRBV20-1, the J call TRBJ2-7; no definite D call. The J call is in doubt because the DNA end fits TRBJ2-5 better. The CDR3 loop spans 14 amino acids. Germline V gene sequence: CDR1 DFQATT, CDR2 SNEGSKA (reference sequence). CDR3 coding DNA: TGCAGTGCTAGAGATCGCAGAGGACGGGAGACCCAGTACTTC. Encoded protein: CSARDRRGRETQYF.

This sequence joins TRBV20-1 and TRBJ2-1, with 14 bases lining up with TRBD2. CDR3 length: 18 amino acids. From germline, CDR1 is DFQATT and CDR2 SNEGSKA (reference sequence). V shed 0 bases and J 7 bases; nucleotides not matched to a gene: 11. The CDR3 loop is CSARDRVWGTSGSNEQFF. In DNA form, the CDR3 reads TGCAGTGCTAGAGATCGGGTTTGGGGGACTAGCGGGAGTAATGAGCAGTTCTTC.

This clonotype was picked up one time. The genes are TRBV12-3 or TRBV12-4 and TRBJ2-3; the D gene could be TRBD1 or TRBD2 (5 bases each). The CDR3 contains 13 residues. The germline V and J ends were trimmed by 6 bases and 10 bases, with 17 bases remaining between them. The CDR3 region has the DNA TGTGCCAGCAGCCACGGGACGGCAAATGCGCAGTATTTT. The encoded protein is CASSHGTANAQYF.

The rearrangement joins TRBV7-9 to TRBJ2-1; D may match TRBD1 or TRBD2 (7 bases each). Germline CDR1 SEHNR, CDR2 FQNEAQ (reference sequence). The CDR3 length is 13 residues. Trimming stripped 4 bases from V and 9 bases from J, with 13 bases between. In DNA form, the CDR3 reads TGTGCCAGCAGCTCGCAGGGGGGGCGTGAGCAGTTCTTC. Its translation: CASSSQGGREQFF.

The chain employs TRBV20-1 and TRBJ2-7, with TRBD2 matching 8 bases. The CDR3 consists of 14 residues. Trimming cost V 1 base and J 3 bases; bases outside gene matches: 5. CDR1 and CDR2 (germline): DFQATT, SNEGSKA (reference sequence). This CDR3 is CSARGTGRVYEQYF. The CDR3 nucleotides read TGCAGTGCTAGAGGAACCGGGAGGGTCTACGAGCAGTACTTC.

This clonotype was seen a few times. The chain couples TRBV28 to TRBJ2-3, with D perhaps TRBD2 (6 bases). Per the germline V gene, CDR1 is MDHEN and CDR2 is SYDVKM. The CDR3 length is 15 residues. Trimming took off 2 bases at V and 0 bases at J, with 9 bases between the two ends. CDR3 in amino acids: CASSLEDYSTDTQYF. CDR3 bases: TGTGCCAGCAGTTTAGAGGACTACAGCACAGATACGCAGTATTTT.